This TCR beta chain was sequenced for a study of shared clonotypes between healthy human individuals. Libraries were prepared by immunoSEQ multiplex PCR; TCRdb keeps only in-frame clonotypes and omits some of them. The top ten clones hold approximately 1.2% of a sample with some 1,900,000 clones, approximately 94% of them seen once. Naive CD8 cells comprised CD45RO-negative, CCR7-positively selected cells, excluding terminally differentiated effector memory CD45RA+ cells. Donors had no recently reported acute infections or vaccinations and were HIV-negative. On this clone: Its cognate antigen is unknown.

Study-level results: Several donors held about 5% of naive CD4 clonotypes in common.

Germline values: CDR1 MGHRA, CDR2 YSYEKL. V was shortened by 0 bases and J by 0 bases, with 9 bases between the two germline ends. This CDR3 spans 15 amino acids. The TCR was taken from a man aged 18 to 30 in good health. The chain joins TRBV4-1 to TRBJ2-7; D tentatively reads TRBD1 or TRBD2 (5 bases each). The sample consisted of naive CD8+ T cells sorted from blood. The CDR3 DNA follows: TGCGCCAGCAGCCAAGAGGGGACCGTCTCCTACGAGCAGTACTTC. Amino acids: CASSQEGTVSYEQYF.